The table lists the clone carrying this T cell receptor beta chain with many counts. Antigen unknown. Germline assignment: CDR1 LNHNV and CDR2 YYDKDF (reference sequence). Between the trimmed V and J ends, which lost 4 bases and 4 bases, there was a span of 17 bases. The CDR3 has 16 amino acids. This record comes from a study of breast tumors, draining lymph nodes, adjacent tissues. Study results and caveats: Luminal-like breast cancer showed significantly greater tumor-nontumor repertoire similarity than basal-like breast cancer did. Compared with lymph nodes, tumors were less diverse; compared with nontumor tissue, more. That most tumor T cells come from lymph nodes remained unproven.

Axillary draining lymph nodes of breast cancer patients supplied the node samples. TCRdb ran MiXCR on the multiplex PCR reads and lists one entry per CDR3 protein. The sample includes more than 200,000 distinct CDR3 sequences, approximately 30% of them seen just once. Sequencing was performed on axillary lymph node tissue. The receptor's source is a female donor with breast cancer. Some clones in this sample may be carry-over from other donors' samples. V is TRBV15 and J is TRBJ2-1, with D perhaps matching TRBD2 (6 bases). The CDR3 nucleotides read TGTGCCACCAGCACTGACCGGGGCGGGGCGTACAATGAGCAGTTCTTC. Protein product: CATSTDRGGAYNEQFF.